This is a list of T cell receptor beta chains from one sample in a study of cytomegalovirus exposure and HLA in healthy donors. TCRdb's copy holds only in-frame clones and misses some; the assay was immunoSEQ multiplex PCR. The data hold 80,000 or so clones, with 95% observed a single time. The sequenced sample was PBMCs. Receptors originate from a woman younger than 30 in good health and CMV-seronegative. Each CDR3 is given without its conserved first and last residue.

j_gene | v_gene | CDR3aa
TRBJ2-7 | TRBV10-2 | ASIQVGTGLVGQY
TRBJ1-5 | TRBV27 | ASSPGMTGYQPQH
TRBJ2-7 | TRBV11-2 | ASEGGSSYEQY
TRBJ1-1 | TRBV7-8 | ASSKDRMNTEAF
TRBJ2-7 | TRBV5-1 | ASSLGSGGSYEQY
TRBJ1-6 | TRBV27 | ASSGGIGRDNSPLH
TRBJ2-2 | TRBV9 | ASSFPGGVGELF
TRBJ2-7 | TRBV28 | ASSAGLGLAQY
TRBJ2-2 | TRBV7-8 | ASSLGATGELF
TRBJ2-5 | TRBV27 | ASSLGGGAAYQETQY
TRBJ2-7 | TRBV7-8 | ASSLRQKGYEQY
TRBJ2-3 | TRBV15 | ATSRDKAPGSGTDTQY
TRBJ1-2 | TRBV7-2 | ASSAETEIYGYT
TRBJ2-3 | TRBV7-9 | ASSQGQASTDTQY
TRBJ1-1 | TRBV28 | ASSLGRVPTTEAF
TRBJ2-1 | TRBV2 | ASSSERGGLAEQF
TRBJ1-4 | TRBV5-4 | ASSEGARGGEKLF
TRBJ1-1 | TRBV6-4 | ASSRDRGDKAF
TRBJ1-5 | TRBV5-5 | ASSLVAGGLAQPQH
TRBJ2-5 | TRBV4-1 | ASSHVLVETQY
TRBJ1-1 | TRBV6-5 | ASSYQRMNTEAF
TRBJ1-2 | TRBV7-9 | ASSYGQGHGYT
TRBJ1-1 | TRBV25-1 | ASSVPTNTEAF
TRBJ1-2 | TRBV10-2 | ASMGRVNYGYT
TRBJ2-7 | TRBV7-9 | ASRARTGTGSYEQY
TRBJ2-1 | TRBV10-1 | ASSESASGGENEQF
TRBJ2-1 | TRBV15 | ATSDPGGTSGRSSYNEQF
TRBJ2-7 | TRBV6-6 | ASTDYRSYEQY
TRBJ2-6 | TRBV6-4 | ASSDSGGSGANVLT
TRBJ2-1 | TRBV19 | ASSIVGVSSYNEQF
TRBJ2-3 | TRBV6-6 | ASSSLRLDTDTQY
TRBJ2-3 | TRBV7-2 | ASSPRADTQY
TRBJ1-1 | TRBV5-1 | ASSPGQGDTEAF
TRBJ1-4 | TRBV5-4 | ASSLRTGSNEKLF
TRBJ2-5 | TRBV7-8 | ASSLVLAELQETQY
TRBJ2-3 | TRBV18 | ASSPLAGATVDTQY
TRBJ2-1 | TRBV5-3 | ARSLAGGPYNEQF
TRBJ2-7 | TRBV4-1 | ASSPSPYEQY
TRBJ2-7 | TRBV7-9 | ASSLQQGPSYEQY
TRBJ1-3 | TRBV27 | ASSSAGSSGNTIY
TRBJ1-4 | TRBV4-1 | ASSGSGGTNEKLF
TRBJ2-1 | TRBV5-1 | ASSLGGDNEQF
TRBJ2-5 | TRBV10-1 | ASSATPQETQY
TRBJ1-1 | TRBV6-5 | ASTSDRGLGAF
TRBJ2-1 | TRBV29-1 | SVMLAGGPSSYNEQF
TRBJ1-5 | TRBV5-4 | ASSTDGGGNQPQH
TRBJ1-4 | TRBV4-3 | ASTPSKGADEKLF
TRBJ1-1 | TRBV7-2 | ASSLQGMTEAF
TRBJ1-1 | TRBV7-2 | ASTPSRGIEAF
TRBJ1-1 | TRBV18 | ASSPGANTEAF
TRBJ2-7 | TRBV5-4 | ASSLIRGRDFSYEQY
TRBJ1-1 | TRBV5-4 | ASSLPQGRDTEAF
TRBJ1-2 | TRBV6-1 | ASSEQSLYGYT
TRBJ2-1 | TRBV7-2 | ASSHDRGTYNEQF